The T cell receptor (beta chain) under discussion was sequenced for a study of T-cell reconstitution after alpha-beta-depleted transplantation in children. Broader study findings: Roughly two months post-transplant, alpha-beta T cells reportedly originated from several hundred graft clones that had expanded. The origin of high day-60 TCRbeta diversity in some patients lay in surviving recipient T cells and thymic progenitors. T-cell numbers and diversity, one year after transplant, stemmed largely from T cells that were newly produced.

V shed 5 bases, J shed 10 bases, and the junction held 10 bases outside the gene matches. The CDR3 is 14 amino acids. Library preparation (for TCRbeta) was performed with unique molecular identifiers. Each CDR3 protein gets one entry after TCRdb re-called the PCR reads with MiXCR. The data hold around 270,000 distinct CDR3 sequences, with approximately 7.3% observed a single time. This clonotype has a count of ten or more. Its antigen is currently unknown. The chain carries TRBV12-3 or TRBV12-4 and TRBJ2-4, with TRBD1 identical over 8 bases. The starting material was peripheral blood, obtained 360 days after TCRalphabeta/CD19-depleted stem cell transplant. This receptor was identified in a female patient between 2 and 15 years old who had a stem cell transplant for Fanconi anemia, so the T cells may come from the graft donor. The CDR3 DNA sequence: TGTGCCAGCAGTAATCAGACAGGGGCTGGGATTCAGTACTTC. This gives the protein CASSNQTGAGIQYF.